The next 32 T cell receptor beta chains were all read from a single sample in a study of T cells in Graves' hyperthyroidism and ophthalmopathy (dated by TCRdb to the late 2010s). Library method: multiplex PCR. The instrument was an Illumina HiSeq 2000. TCR beta CDR3 regions were amplified from RNA transcripts. A first-round RT-PCR of the TCR CDR3 used the HTBI primer set with the Qiagen OneStep RT-PCR kit. TCRdb ran its own pipeline on the public reads, namely fastp trimming at Q25 and MiXCR clone calling, and kept in-frame beta chains. Merged by CDR3 protein, the rows form single entries marked with the most common genes and DNA. For this sample there are about 410,000 distinct CDR3 sequences; about 14% appear just once. The ten top clones hold around 13% of the sample. The sequenced sample was blood. These receptors originate from a man aged 18 to 30 with Graves' ophthalmopathy.

This clonotype occurred many times. The chain links TRBV7-3 to TRBJ2-3; TRBD2 is a possible D gene (6 bases). Trimming removed 6 bases from V and 0 bases from J, with 13 bases in between. The germline V gene encodes CDR1 SGHTA and CDR2 FQGTGA. This CDR3 comprises 15 residues. The CDR3 nucleotides are TGTGCCAGCAGTTTAGCGGTGACTAGCACAGATACGCAGTATTTT. This gives the protein CASSLAVTSTDTQYF.

There are many counts of this clonotype. The J gene is TRBJ2-1, the V gene TRBV18; D gene uncertain. This CDR3 comprises 14 residues. V shed 5 bases and J shed 5 bases, with 13 bases lying between them. CDR1 is KGHSH, CDR2 LQKENI, per germline. The CDR3 nucleotides read TGTGCCAGCTCAAAACAAACGACAAACAATGAGCAGTTCTTC. Translation gives CASSKQTTNNEQFF.

This chain connects TRBV6-2 or TRBV6-3 to TRBJ2-7; a weak D match, TRBD2 (6 bases). The CDR3 has 15 amino acids. Germline V gene sequence: CDR1 MNHEY, CDR2 SVGEGT. Trimming took off 0 bases at V and 5 bases at J, with 14 bases between the two ends. The CDR3 loop reads CASSYSTGAQNEQYF. In nucleotides, the CDR3 is TGTGCCAGCAGTTACTCGACGGGAGCCCAGAACGAGCAGTACTTC.

This clonotype has at least ten counts. The gene calls are TRBV12-3 or TRBV12-4 and TRBJ2-7, with D perhaps matching TRBD2 (6 bases). The CDR3 consists of 14 residues. The germline V and J ends were trimmed by 4 bases and 3 bases, with 13 bases remaining between them. The DNA of the CDR3 is TGTGCCAGCAGTTGGGCTACTAGCTACTACGAGCAGTACTTC. Protein sequence: CASSWATSYYEQYF.

Notes on this clonotype: A clone one base away is much larger, so this may be a read error. This chain uses TRBV29-1 with TRBJ2-2; weak D call: TRBD1 (7 bases). V was clipped by 0 bases and J by 7 bases, with 18 bases between them. CDR3 size: 16 residues. Per the germline V gene, CDR1 is SQVTM and CDR2 is ANQGSEA. CDR3 in DNA: TGCAGCGTTGAAGAGAGTGGGCAGGGGGGCGACGGGGAGCTGTTTTTT. It yields the protein CSVEESGQGGDGELFF.

This clonotype was counted at least ten times. This rearrangement joins TRBV7-9 to TRBJ2-7; tentative D call: TRBD1 (5 bases). The CDR3 spans 13 residues. V lost 6 bases to trimming and J lost 3 bases, with 12 bases between them. The V gene's germline CDR1 is SEHNR and CDR2 FQNEAQ (reference sequence). CDR3 nucleotides: TGTGCCAGCAGTCTCAGGGATTTCTACGAGCAGTACTTC. Its protein is CASSLRDFYEQYF.

This sequence joins TRBV7-6 and TRBJ2-5; the D is unclear. V lost 2 bases and J lost 5, with 6 bases in between. CDR3 length: 12 residues. Germline V gene sequence: CDR1 SGHVS, CDR2 FNYEAQ. DNA of the CDR3: TGTGCCAGCAGCTTACGTGTGGAGACCCAGTACTTC. This sequence encodes CASSLRVETQYF.

V gene TRBV5-1 combines with J gene TRBJ2-4; TRBD1 matches at 10 bases. Germline trimming cut 4 bases from V and 7 bases from J; bases unmatched to any gene: 8. The CDR3 runs 15 residues. From germline, CDR1 is SGHRS and CDR2 YFSETQ. The CDR3 sequence: CASSLEDRGDNIQYF. DNA of the CDR3: TGCGCCAGCAGCCTGGAGGACAGGGGGGACAACATTCAGTACTTC.

This clonotype has a count of ten or more. The chain joins TRBV11-3 to TRBJ2-5; weak D call: TRBD2 (5 bases). The CDR3 is 14 amino acids. V was trimmed by 5 bases and J by 5 bases, leaving 15 bases between them. Germline V gene data show CDR1 as SGHNT and CDR2 as YENEEA. CDR3 loop: CASSKNLGDETQYF. The DNA for the CDR3 is TGTGCCAGCAGCAAAAACCTCGGGGATGAGACCCAGTACTTC.

The chain couples TRBV6-1 to TRBJ2-4; D is perhaps TRBD1 (5 bases). This CDR3 contains 17 residues. Germline lookup yields CDR1 MNHNS and CDR2 SASEGT. Trimming removed 6 bases from V and 0 bases from J, with 18 bases in between. In nucleotides, the CDR3 is TGTGCCAGCAGCTCCGGACAAGCTTTCCTAGCCAAAAACATTCAGTACTTC. This sequence encodes CASSSGQAFLAKNIQYF.

This clonotype was seen only a few times. The chain carries TRBV7-6 and TRBJ1-1, with D uncertain. The CDR3 contains 16 residues. From germline, CDR1 is SGHVS and CDR2 FNYEAQ. Trimming took 1 base from V and 0 from J, leaving 12 bases between them. Here the CDR3 reads CASSLGRPRLNTEAFF. CDR3 DNA: TGTGCCAGCAGCTTAGGGCGCCCGCGATTGAACACTGAAGCTTTCTTT.

This clonotype was picked up a small number of times. The chain couples TRBV5-4 to TRBJ1-1; D unclear. Trimming pared 1 base from V and 5 bases from J, leaving 12 bases between. Looked up from germline, CDR1 is SGHNT and CDR2 is YYREEE (reference sequence). CDR3 size: 14 residues. CDR3 loop: CASSLMTMRTEAFF. In DNA form, the CDR3 reads TGTGCCAGCAGCTTGATGACTATGAGGACTGAAGCTTTCTTT. Together with reference TRBV5-4 and TRBJ1-1, the CDR3 gives the full variable domain: ETGVTQSPTHLIKTRGQQVTLRCSSQSGHNTVSWYQQALGQGPQFIFQYYREEENGRGNFPPRFSGLQFPNYSSELNVNALELDDSALYLCASSLMTMRTEAFFGQGTRLTVV.

As to this clonotype: A clone one base away is much larger, so this may be a read error. J is TRBJ2-1 and V is TRBV12-3 or TRBV12-4; 14 bases align to TRBD2. TRBJ2-7 matches the DNA end more closely, so the J call is doubtful. The CDR3 runs to 15 residues. In DNA, the CDR3 is TGTGCCAGCACCGCGACTAGCGGGGGGGCCAATGAGCAGTACTTC. As protein: CASTATSGGANEQYF.

This chain connects TRBV19 to TRBJ2-7, with D possibly matching TRBD2 (6 bases). The CDR3 has 16 residues. Trimming removed 0 bases at V and 5 bases at J, with 17 bases between. Germline CDR1 LNHDA, CDR2 SQIVND (reference sequence). CDR3 residues: CASSIDYGGSRDEQYF. CDR3 bases: TGTGCCAGTAGTATAGATTACGGAGGGAGTCGCGACGAGCAGTACTTC.

In its sample, this clonotype was seen many times. The V call is TRBV7-2, the J call TRBJ1-2; D unclear. Germline V gene lookup returns CDR1 SGHTA and CDR2 FQGNSA. V shed 5 bases and J shed 0 bases, with 13 bases lying between them. There are 15 residues in the CDR3. CDR3 sequence reads: CASSQSGTSNYGYTF. The CDR3 DNA sequence: TGTGCCAGCAGCCAAAGCGGCACGTCTAACTATGGCTACACCTTC.

The sample holds many counts of this clonotype. This chain uses TRBV6-2 or TRBV6-3 with TRBJ1-5; D is undetermined. CDR3 size: 13 residues. Trimming stripped 3 bases from V and 5 bases from J, with 8 bases between. Germline V CDR1 and CDR2: MNHEY, SVGEGT. The DNA of the CDR3 is TGTGCCAGCAGTTATGGATCAGATCAGCCCCAGCATTTT. Translating it yields CASSYGSDQPQHF.

This clonotype was seen at least ten times. This rearrangement joins TRBV11-2 to TRBJ2-1; 7 bases line up with TRBD2. The germline V gene encodes CDR1 SGHAT and CDR2 FQNNGV. The CDR3 is 16 residues long. V shed 5 bases, J shed 3 bases, and the junction held 10 bases outside the gene matches. CDR3 DNA sequence: TGTGCCAGCAGCAACAAGCGACTAGCTCTCTACAATGAGCAGTTCTTC. Protein: CASSNKRLALYNEQFF.

This clonotype was detected many times. J is TRBJ2-1 and V is TRBV7-8; D is perhaps TRBD1 or TRBD2 (5 bases each). The CDR3 length is 16 residues. The V end was cut by 1 base, the J end by 0 bases, with 10 bases between. Per germline, CDR1 SGHVS and CDR2 FQNEAQ. CDR3 DNA: TGTGCCAGCAGCTTAGAGTCGGGACCCTCCTACAATGAGCAGTTCTTC. Its protein is CASSLESGPSYNEQFF.

V and J are TRBV10-2 and TRBJ1-6; D uncertain. This CDR3 region has 10 residues. With 8 bases removed from V and 12 bases from J, the gap between germline ends came to 8 bases. CDR1 is WSHSY, CDR2 SAAADI, per germline. CDR3 protein: CASRGLPLHF. CDR3 coding DNA: TGCGCCAGCCGGGGATTACCCCTCCACTTT.

V usage is TRBV6-1 and J usage is TRBJ2-7; D may be TRBD1 (5 bases). The DNA end lines up better with TRBJ2-1; the J call may be wrong. This CDR3 is 11 amino acids long. Germline V gene data show CDR1 as MNHNS and CDR2 as SASEGT. CDR3 nucleotide sequence: TGTGCCAGCACCGACAGCTACGAGCAGTTCTTC. It specifies CASTDSYEQFF.

This clonotype was observed at least ten times. V gene TRBV11-1 combines with J gene TRBJ2-7; D may be TRBD2 (6 bases). There are 13 residues in the CDR3. Germline V gene lookup returns CDR1 SGHAT and CDR2 FQDESV (reference sequence). Trimming removed 5 bases from V and 2 bases from J, with 10 bases in between. CDR3 protein: CASSPPGAYEQYF. DNA of the CDR3: TGTGCCAGCAGCCCCCCGGGAGCCTACGAGCAGTACTTC.

In its sample, this clonotype was seen many times. The chain recombines TRBV7-2 with TRBJ2-7; no definite D call. The CDR3 is 14 residues long. Per germline, CDR1 SGHTA and CDR2 FQGNSA. V was trimmed by 1 base and J by 8 bases, leaving 15 bases between them. CDR3 bases: TGTGCCAGCAGCTTAGACACAGCCTTGTTAAAGCAGTACTTC. Residues: CASSLDTALLKQYF.

The chain employs TRBV4-1 and TRBJ2-7; D is undetermined. The CDR3 sequence is 15 residues long. Germline CDR1 reads MGHRA; CDR2 reads YSYEKL. Trimming stripped 3 bases from V and 0 bases from J, with 12 bases between. This CDR3 is CASSHLVGSSYEQYF. CDR3 sequence (DNA): TGCGCCAGCAGCCATCTAGTGGGAAGCTCCTACGAGCAGTACTTC.

The chain carries TRBV6-1 and TRBJ2-1; 8 bases are shared with TRBD1. V trimming: 5 bases; J trimming: 3 bases; junction bases outside the gene matches: 24. The CDR3 covers 21 residues. Germline lookup yields CDR1 MNHNS and CDR2 SASEGT. Written as DNA, the CDR3 is TGTGCCAGCAGTCACAGGGGGTGGCCTTTCGGGCGGGCTCCAAGCTACAATGAGCAGTTCTTC. It encodes CASSHRGWPFGRAPSYNEQFF.

The genes are TRBV13 and TRBJ2-1; TRBD2 matches at 13 bases. CDR3 size: 14 residues. J gave up 7 bases and V 4 bases, and 1 base lay outside the gene matches. The germline V gene encodes CDR1 PRHDT and CDR2 FYEKMQ (reference sequence). The CDR3: CASSSTSGGNEQFF. For the CDR3, the DNA is TGTGCCAGCAGCTCGACTAGCGGGGGGAATGAGCAGTTCTTC.

Ten or more counts support this clonotype. CDR3 DNA: TGCAGTGCTAGTTCTGCACAGGGGCTCAATGAGCAGTTCTTC. It yields the protein CSASSAQGLNEQFF. The rearrangement links TRBV20-1 to TRBJ2-1, with TRBD1 matching 7 bases. The CDR3 is 14 residues long. Germline lookup yields CDR1 DFQATT and CDR2 SNEGSKA (reference sequence). The junction had 8 bases not matched to a gene; V was cut back by 3 bases and J by 6 bases.

In its sample, this clonotype was seen once. A junction boundary mismatches the germline segment, possibly from a read error. This chain joins TRBV7-7 and TRBJ2-5; D might be TRBD1 (6 bases). This CDR3 spans 15 amino acids. Germline CDR1 and CDR2: SSHAT and FNYEAQ (reference sequence). In DNA form, the CDR3 reads TGTGCTAGCAGCTTAGGGGGTTTGGGGCAAGAGACCCAGTACTTC. This gives the protein CASSLGGLGQETQYF.

This clonotype was counted many times. The J gene is TRBJ2-5, the V gene TRBV3-1; 8 positions agree with TRBD2. There are 16 residues in the CDR3. In germline, CDR1 is LGHDT, CDR2 YNNKEL (reference sequence). V lost 4 bases, J lost 1 base, and 8 bases stayed unmatched. The CDR3 DNA is TGTGCCAGCAGCCGACTCTTTAGCGGGACCCAAGAGACCCAGTACTTC. Residues: CASSRLFSGTQETQYF.

Only a few counts were recorded for this clonotype. The chain links TRBV5-4 to TRBJ1-4; no firm D call. The germline V and J ends were trimmed by 5 bases and 3 bases, with 14 bases remaining between them. Germline CDR1 SGHNT, CDR2 YYREEE (reference sequence). The CDR3 totals 15 residues. The CDR3 DNA is TGTGCCAGCAGTTCCATGCCGGGGTCTAATGAAAAACTGTTTTTT. Protein sequence: CASSSMPGSNEKLFF. The variable domain in full, with the rest retrieved from reference TRBV5-4 and TRBJ1-4, is ETGVTQSPTHLIKTRGQQVTLRCSSQSGHNTVSWYQQALGQGPQFIFQYYREEENGRGNFPPRFSGLQFPNYSSELNVNALELDDSALYLCASSSMPGSNEKLFFGSGTQLSVL.

CDR3 in DNA: TGCGCCAGCAGTGAGTCGGGGGCTACGGCGGCTAGGGCCAAAAACATTCAGTACTTC. Its translation is CASSESGATAARAKNIQYF. The J gene is TRBJ2-4, the V gene TRBV10-2; maybe TRBD1 (6 bases). Trimming shortened V by 0 bases and J by 1 base, and 19 bases separated the two germline ends. There are 19 residues in the CDR3. Germline V gives CDR1 WSHSY, CDR2 SAAADI.

This clonotype occurred many times. The rearrangement uses TRBV18 and TRBJ1-1, with D tentatively TRBD1 (6 bases). The V end was cut by 3 bases, the J end by 2 bases, with 19 bases between. Germline CDR1 reads KGHSH; CDR2 reads LQKENI. The CDR3 has 17 amino acids. The CDR3 DNA reads as TGTGCCAGCTCACCTCTCGGGACATACGCGAGAAACACTGAAGCTTTCTTT. This translates into CASSPLGTYARNTEAFF.

This clonotype was counted only a few times. The rearrangement joins TRBV18 to TRBJ1-5; the D gene is possibly TRBD1 (6 bases). The V and J ends lost 3 bases and 2 bases respectively, with 17 bases between them. This CDR3 contains 17 residues. CDR1 and CDR2 (germline): KGHSH, LQKENI. As DNA, the CDR3 is TGTGCCAGCTCACCCGGACAGTCTAGGTCTGGCAATCAGCCCCAGCATTTT. This translates into CASSPGQSRSGNQPQHF.